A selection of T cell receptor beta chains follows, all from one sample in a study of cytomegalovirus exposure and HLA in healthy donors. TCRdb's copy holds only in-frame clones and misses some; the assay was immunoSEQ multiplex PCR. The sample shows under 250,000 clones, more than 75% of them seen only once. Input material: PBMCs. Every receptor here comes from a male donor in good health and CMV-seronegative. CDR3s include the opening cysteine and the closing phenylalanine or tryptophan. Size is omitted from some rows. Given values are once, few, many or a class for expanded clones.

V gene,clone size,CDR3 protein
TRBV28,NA,CASTLLDSYEQFF
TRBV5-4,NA,CASSFDTGAYNEQFF
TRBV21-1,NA,CASSKGGAGAGGTQYF
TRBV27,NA,CASSDEGQGLDTQYF
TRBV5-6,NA,CASSTGLAVGEQFF
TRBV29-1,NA,CSVEAFGNTEAFF
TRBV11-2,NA,CASSSERQGGFSNQPQHF
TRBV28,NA,CASRRTGWGEQYF
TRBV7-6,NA,CASSLEGQGRAYEQYF
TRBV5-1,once,CASSLGLTGELFF
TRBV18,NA,CASSHLRDNSYEQYF
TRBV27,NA,CASSLSDRGANYGYTF
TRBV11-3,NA,CASSDGRAPAVADTQYF
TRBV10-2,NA,CASTLTGGYEQYF
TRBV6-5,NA,CASSPPGSGGYTF
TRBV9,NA,CASSPPLRGEQYF
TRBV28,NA,CASRAGTGSNQPQHF
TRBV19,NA,CASSFGGVNTEAFF
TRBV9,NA,CASSVDAQNGYTF
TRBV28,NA,CAGGTGPKEQYF
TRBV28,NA,CASSLPGGSYEQYF
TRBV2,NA,CASSEPKETQYF
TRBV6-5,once,CASSYSAGDGYGYTF
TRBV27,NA,CASSLRGEAFF
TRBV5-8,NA,CASSLKLTEAFF
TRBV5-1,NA,CASSDPRGGDSPLHF
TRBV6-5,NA,CASSTRRGDIYGYTF
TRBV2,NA,CASILAVGANIQYF
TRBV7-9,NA,CAILTGDRSNQPQHF
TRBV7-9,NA,CASSLVGTLLGGYTF
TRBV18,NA,CASSPFLLGEESYNEQFF
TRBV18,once,CASSLYVASGNNEQFF
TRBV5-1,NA,CASTEASTDTQYF
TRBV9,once,CASSPSGYMNTEAFF
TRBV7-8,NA,CASSPLASSSYEQYF
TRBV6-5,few,CASSDWGRGDTQYF
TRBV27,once,CASSVGSGRPYNEQFF
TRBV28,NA,CASSYGQSYEQYF
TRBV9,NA,CASSPTLVAGQETQYF
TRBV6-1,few,CASSARTGVSNQPQHF
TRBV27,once,CASSRGPIWETQYF
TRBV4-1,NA,CASSQEARLNTQYF
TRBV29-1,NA,CSVEDGATSSYEQYF
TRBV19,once,CASSMRRTDPYGYTF
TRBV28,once,CASGGRRGYTF
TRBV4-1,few,CASGLTADYNEKLFF
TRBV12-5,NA,CASGSGGSDEQYF
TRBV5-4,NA,CASIVGTSSEQFF
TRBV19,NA,CASSLPGGLAGGPTDTQYF
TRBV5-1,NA,CASSHGPVGRGSRDEQFF
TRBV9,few,CASSVALRERDTQYF
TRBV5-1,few,CASSADRDGYTF
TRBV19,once,CASSIEMGTASGNTIYF
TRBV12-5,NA,CASARTTGGNEQFF
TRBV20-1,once,CSARGGETQYF
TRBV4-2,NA,CASSHQTGGLRYEQYF
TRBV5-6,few,CASSSLLAGASYEQYF
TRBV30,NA,CAWSVAGGNTIYF
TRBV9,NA,CASSVDQGAATDTQYF